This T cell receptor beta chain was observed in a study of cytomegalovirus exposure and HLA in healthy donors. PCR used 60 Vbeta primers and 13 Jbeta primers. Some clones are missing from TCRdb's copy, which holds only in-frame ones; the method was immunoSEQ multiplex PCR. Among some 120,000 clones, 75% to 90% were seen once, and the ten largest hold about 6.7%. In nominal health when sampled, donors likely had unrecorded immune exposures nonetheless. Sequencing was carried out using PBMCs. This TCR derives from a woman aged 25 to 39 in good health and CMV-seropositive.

As DNA, the CDR3 is TGTGCCAGCAGCCCTGAACGGACAGCTAGCACAGATACGCAGTATTTT. It is translated as CASSPERTASTDTQYF. The chain combines TRBV7-9 with TRBJ2-3, with D possibly being TRBD1 (6 bases). Trimming pared 5 bases from V and 0 bases from J, leaving 15 bases between. Germline V gene data show CDR1 as SEHNR and CDR2 as FQNEAQ (reference sequence). The CDR3 has 16 residues.